The T cell receptor (beta chain) under discussion was sequenced for a study of PD-L1 blockade in urothelial cancer. Overall study context: Most patients, about nine tenths of the roughly 30, were males with bladder-origin cancer. Per blood sample, T cells had a median of around 140,000.

Whole-study results and caveats: Survival was better when pretreatment blood TCR clonality fell below the median.

Stated time point: pretreatment peripheral blood. Templates that were synthetic TCR analogs were spiked into each PCR. The method was immunoSEQ multiplex PCR; TCRdb's version includes in-frame clones alone and lacks a portion of them. The sample contains 72,000 or so clones, around 85% of which appear only once. This clone was detected only a few times. The antigen is undetermined. The CDR3 spans 11 residues. The germline gives CDR1 MNHNY, CDR2 SVGAGI (reference sequence). The ends were cut back, 6 bases at V and 10 bases at J, with 9 bases in the middle. Specimen: PBMCs, collected around atezolizumab (anti-PD-L1) treatment. The J gene is TRBJ1-4, the V gene TRBV6-6; D gene uncertain. The TCR sequence derives from a man aged 55-75 years with urothelial cancer. The CDR3 DNA reads TGTGCCAGCAGGCAGATTGGAAAACTGTTTTTT. It is translated as CASRQIGKLFF.